These T cell receptor beta chains were read from a single sample in a study of molecular identifiers for immune sequencing clone quantification. TCRdb redid the calling of the PCR reads with MiXCR, one entry per CDR3 protein. The sample has under 800,000 distinct CDR3 sequences, about 25% seen once. Sequenced input: naive CD8+ T cells from blood, with Jurkat cell RNA spiked in. The receptors were sampled from a human donor in good health. Some libraries in this study had Jurkat cell RNA spiked in. CDR3s include the opening cysteine and the closing phenylalanine or tryptophan. The size field is filled for only some rows; it gives once, few, many or a size class.

V	J	size	CDR3
TRBV12-3/TRBV12-4	TRBJ2-2	.	CAGSSDSDTGELFF
TRBV10-3	TRBJ2-7	.	CGISEPRTSGTLSYEQYF
TRBV28	TRBJ1-5	few	CASTETGANQPQHF
TRBV28	TRBJ2-5	.	CARRPRTAGTQYF
TRBV7-8	TRBJ1-3	.	CASSLSIGQGTGNTIYF
TRBV27	TRBJ2-1	few	CASSLQQGGSYNEQFF
TRBV24-1	TRBJ2-2	many	CATSPRTGGPAGELFF
TRBV9	TRBJ1-6	few	CASSRGWGELVSPLHF
TRBV29-1	TRBJ2-2	once	CSVELAGSTWELFF
TRBV28	TRBJ2-7	many	CASSLYLGAGEQYF